Listed below are T cell receptor beta chains from one sample, sequenced in a study of beta chain features in type 1 diabetes. The assay was immunoSEQ multiplex PCR, and TCRdb's table has in-frame clones only and misses some. The sample includes 310,000 or so clones, under 8.5% seen only once; the top ten take 0.44%. The sample was central memory CD4+ T cells from blood. The source of these receptors is a young woman in good health. The CDR3 runs from the conserved cysteine through the conserved F or W.

v_call cdr3_aa
TRBV29-1 CSVWGRRAGSLTEAFF
TRBV4-2 CASSQDGSTNYGYTF
TRBV7-8 CASRPTRLVAQYF
TRBV5-5 CASSTTGTGLYEQYF
TRBV25-1 CASSKLAGAGTDTQYF
TRBV4-3 CASSETSGARGYEQYF
TRBV4-2 CASSQDPWTSGLLSTDTQYF
TRBV7-7 CASSLGQGQETQYF
TRBV7-2 CASILREANNEQFF
TRBV13 CASSLLGKNNEQFF
TRBV15 CATSASRTMNTEAFF
TRBV9 CASTREPSQETQYF
TRBV2 CASSRDYTDTQYF
TRBV9 CASSVFEQVNTEAFF
TRBV5-1 CASSLSSRVDEQFF
TRBV19 CASSLWTVNYGYTF
TRBV4-2 CASSQGGLAGAHEQFF
TRBV27 CASSLRSAGELFF
TRBV27 CASSLLLAHGEQFF
TRBV2 CASSVVYQPQHF
TRBV29-1 CSVAPGADTQYF
TRBV4-1 CASSQDSHGNTEAFF
TRBV5-1 CASTINRATDTQYF
TRBV9 CASSVVGASNEQFF